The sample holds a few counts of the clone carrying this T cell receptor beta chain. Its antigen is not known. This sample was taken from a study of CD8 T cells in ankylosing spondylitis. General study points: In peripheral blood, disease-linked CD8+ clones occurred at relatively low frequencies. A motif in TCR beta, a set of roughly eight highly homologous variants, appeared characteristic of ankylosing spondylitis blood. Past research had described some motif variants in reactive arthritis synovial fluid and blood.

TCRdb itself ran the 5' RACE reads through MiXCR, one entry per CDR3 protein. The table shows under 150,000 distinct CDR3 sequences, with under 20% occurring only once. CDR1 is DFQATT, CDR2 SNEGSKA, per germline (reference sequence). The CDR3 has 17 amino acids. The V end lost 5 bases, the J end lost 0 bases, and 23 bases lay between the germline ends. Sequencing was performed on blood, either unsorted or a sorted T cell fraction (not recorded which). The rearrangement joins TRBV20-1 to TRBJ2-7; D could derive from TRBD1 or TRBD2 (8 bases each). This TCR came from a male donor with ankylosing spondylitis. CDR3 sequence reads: CSARGGQETSSSYEQYF. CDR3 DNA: TGCAGTGCTCGGGGGGGACAGGAAACCTCGAGCTCCTACGAGCAGTACTTC.